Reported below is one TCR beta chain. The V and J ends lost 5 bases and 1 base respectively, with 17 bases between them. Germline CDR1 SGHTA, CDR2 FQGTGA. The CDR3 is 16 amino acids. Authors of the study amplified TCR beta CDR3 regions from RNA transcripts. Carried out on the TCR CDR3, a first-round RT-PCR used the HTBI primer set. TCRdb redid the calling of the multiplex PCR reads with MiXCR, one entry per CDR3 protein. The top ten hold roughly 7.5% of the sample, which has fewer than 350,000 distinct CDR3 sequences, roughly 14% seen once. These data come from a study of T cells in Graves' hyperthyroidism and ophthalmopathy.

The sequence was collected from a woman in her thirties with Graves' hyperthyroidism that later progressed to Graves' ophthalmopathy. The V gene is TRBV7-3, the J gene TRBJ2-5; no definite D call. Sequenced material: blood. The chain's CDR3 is CASSPGWQSPQETQYF. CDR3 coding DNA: TGTGCCAGCAGCCCCGGGTGGCAGAGCCCCCAAGAGACCCAGTACTTC.